This TCR beta chain originates from a study of T cells after yellow fever vaccination. A single record per CDR3 protein comes from TCRdb applying MiXCR to the 5' RACE reads. The sample includes approximately 300,000 distinct CDR3 sequences, around 6.8% seen only once; the top ten take about a sixth. V lost 1 base, J lost 3 bases, and 2 bases stayed unmatched. Germline V CDR1 and CDR2: SGHRS, YFSETQ. The CDR3 loop spans 14 amino acids. This clonotype was found many times. The antigen is undetermined. Findings and limits, study-wide: Most clones from primary vaccination were detected again post-booster (roughly 96% CD4, 88% CD8).

Sequenced here: PBMCs, sampled more than 35 days after the first yellow fever vaccination. This TCR was sampled from a man aged 18 to 29 who received the YFV17D yellow fever vaccine. The chain has TRBV5-1 and TRBJ2-5, with TRBD2 matching over 8 bases. CDR3 coding DNA: TGCGCCAGCAGCTTGATGCGGGGGGAAGAGACCCAGTACTTC. This encodes CASSLMRGEETQYF. Full variable domain (missing parts from reference TRBV5-1 and TRBJ2-5): KAGVTQTPRYLIKTRGQQVTLSCSPISGHRSVSWYQQTPGQGLQFLFEYFSETQRNKGNFPGRFSGRQFSNSRSEMNVSTLELGDSALYLCASSLMRGEETQYFGPGTRLLVL.